This T cell receptor beta chain was recorded in a study of cytomegalovirus exposure and HLA in healthy donors. Study at large: In an early release, HLA-typed donors contributed tens of millions of unique TCR sequences. Study-level findings and limits: In presence/absence analyses, roughly uniform sequencing depth across donors was assumed. Most TCR sequences showed up rarely, but some public TCRs showed up in many donors.

The CDR3 is 15 residues long. Trimming shortened V by 4 bases and J by 7 bases, and 19 bases separated the two germline ends. CDR1 SGDLS and CDR2 YYNGEE come from the germline V gene. 13 Jbeta primers and 60 Vbeta primers were used for the PCR. The data were produced by immunoSEQ multiplex PCR, yet TCRdb's version contains in-frame clones alone and is incomplete. The sample has under 200,000 clones; around 80% are singletons. Comment on this clone: Its antigen is not identified.

This chain links TRBV9 with TRBJ2-3, with D possibly TRBD2 on 5 matching bases. Specimen: PBMCs. The TCR was taken from a woman aged 50 to 65 in good health and CMV-seropositive. This CDR3 is CASSLTGVGSNTQYF. CDR3 nucleotides: TGTGCCAGCAGCTTAACCGGGGTGGGGTCCAATACGCAGTATTTT.